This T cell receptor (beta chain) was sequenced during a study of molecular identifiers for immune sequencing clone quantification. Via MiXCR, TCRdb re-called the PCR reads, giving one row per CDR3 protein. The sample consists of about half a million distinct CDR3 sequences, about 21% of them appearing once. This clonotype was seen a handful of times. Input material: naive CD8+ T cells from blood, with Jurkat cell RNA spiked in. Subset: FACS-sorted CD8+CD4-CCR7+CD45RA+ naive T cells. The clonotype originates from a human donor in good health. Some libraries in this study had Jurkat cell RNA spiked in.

The CDR3 loop is CASSWGARYEQYF. The CDR3 DNA sequence: TGTGCCAGCAGTTGGGGGGCGCGTTACGAGCAGTACTTC. The chain uses TRBV27 and TRBJ2-7; D tentatively fits TRBD1 or TRBD2 (6 bases each). This CDR3 region has 13 residues. Trimming removed 4 bases at V and 4 bases at J, with 11 bases between. CDR1 and CDR2 from the germline V gene are MNHEY and SMNVEV (reference sequence).